This T cell receptor (beta chain) originates from a study of PD-L1 blockade in urothelial cancer (TCRdb year 2017). Study-level background: All patients started therapy in the mid-2010s and received atezolizumab 1,200 mg intravenously every 3 weeks. Durable clinical benefit was achieved by nine patients but not by the remaining 20. Blood samples were analyzed at 3 weeks after treatment start (second dose) and at 6 weeks after treatment start. Somatic, immune and clinical correlates of response to PD-L1 blockade with atezolizumab in urothelial cancer were the focus of an exploratory multi-omic analysis. Pretreatment tumor samples, along with matched peripheral blood serially collected before and after atezolizumab treatment, were subjected to TCR sequencing. Whole exome sequencing and RNA sequencing of pretreatment tumors were performed alongside TCR sequencing in the same patients. About 90% of the 29 patients were males with bladder-origin urothelial cancer, and about 65% of the 29 reported a prior smoking history. Durable clinical benefit was defined as progression-free survival longer than 6 months, and TCR features were also tested against progression-free and overall survival. Patients had an ECOG performance status of 0 or 1 and had received between 0 and 3 prior chemotherapy regimens. Blood samples gave a median of around 140,000 T cells and roughly 83,000 unique TCRs, with a median clonality of approximately 0.08. Approximately 30 patients had pretreatment blood TCR-seq, about 25 had at least one posttreatment blood collection, and about 25 had tumor TCR-seq. Paper-wide results and their limitations: Patients with durable benefit showed greater expansion of tumor-associated TCR clones in peripheral blood 3 weeks after starting treatment (n of about 20, p = 0.022). Improved progression-free and overall survival was associated with having pretreatment peripheral blood TCR clonality below the median. Because of the small sample size (n ≈ 28) and the many exploratory analyses performed, the results are intended to be regarded as hypothesis-generating.

Trimming accounts for 2 bases at V and 1 base at J, while the number of junction bases matched to no gene is 2. According to the germline V gene (reference sequence), CDR1 reads SEHNR and CDR2 reads FQNEAQ. Its CDR3 holds 15 amino acids, cysteine through phenylalanine. CDR3 DNA only is kept here, 45 bases in frame from base 1. The sample's time point label, decoded: peripheral blood 6 weeks after treatment start. A total of under 30 patients with locally advanced or metastatic urothelial carcinoma, treated at Memorial Sloan Kettering on a trial protocol, made up the cohort. Peripheral blood mononuclear cells were collected pretreatment and during treatment, with between 1 and 8 total time points per patient. The Qiagen DNeasy Blood extraction kit was used to purify genomic DNA from total PBMCs and tumor samples. PBMCs were collected pretreatment and during treatment, and were isolated and stored as previously described.

Synthetic TCR analog templates were spiked into each PCR so that absolute template abundance could be estimated from read counts. Using the immunoSEQ assay, TCRbeta CDR3 regions were amplified from genomic DNA with bias-controlled V and J gene primers. Sequencing of rearranged TCRbeta segments was done at approximately 20X coverage. Processing in the source paper ran as follows. Sequencing errors were corrected by clustering and CDR3s were annotated against IMGT to assign V, D and J genes. Out-of-frame and stop-codon sequences were excluded, and only productive TCRbeta rearrangements were used in downstream analyses. Clonality was computed as one minus Shannon entropy normalized by the log of the number of unique productive sequences. Clones differing between time points or between blood and tumor were identified by Fisher's exact test with Benjamini-Hochberg correction at adjusted p below 0.01. TCRdb obtained this table from immuneACCESS and retained in-frame rearrangements with V and J assigned. These tables miss some clones; where compared with another copy, unresolved V genes account for less than half of the shortfall, and the remainder is unexplained. Clone size and V and J calls were adopted from that table, with D and trimming inferred from the DNA. This sample holds 100,000 to 150,000 clones; roughly 88% were observed only once. The ten largest clones take up 2.4% of the sample.

Concerning this clone itself: Its antigen has not been determined. One base away there is no much larger clone; base qualities are not given.

This chain joins TRBV7-9 to TRBJ2-3, with 8 bases aligning to TRBD1. The clonotype originates from a man aged 45-60 years with urothelial cancer. The material was PBMCs, obtained around atezolizumab (anti-PD-L1) treatment. The DNA is TGTGCCAGCAGCTTAAGACAGGGGCGCACAGATACGCAGTATTTT. It translates as CASSLRQGRTDTQYF.